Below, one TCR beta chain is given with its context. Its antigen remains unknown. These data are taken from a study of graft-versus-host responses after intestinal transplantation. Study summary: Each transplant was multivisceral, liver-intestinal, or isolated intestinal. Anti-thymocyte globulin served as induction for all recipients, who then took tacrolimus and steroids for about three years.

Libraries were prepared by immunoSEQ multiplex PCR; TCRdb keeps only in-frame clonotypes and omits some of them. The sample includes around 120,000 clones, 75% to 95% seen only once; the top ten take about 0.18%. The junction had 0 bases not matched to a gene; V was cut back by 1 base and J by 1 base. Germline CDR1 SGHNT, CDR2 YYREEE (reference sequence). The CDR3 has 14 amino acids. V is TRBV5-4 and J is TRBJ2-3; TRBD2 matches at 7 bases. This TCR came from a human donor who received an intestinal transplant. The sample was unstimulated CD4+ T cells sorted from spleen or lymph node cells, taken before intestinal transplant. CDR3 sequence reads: CASSLTSGTDTQYF. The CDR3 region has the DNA TGTGCCAGCAGCTTGACTAGCGGCACAGATACGCAGTATTTT.